The source of this T cell receptor (beta chain) is a study of OX40 agonist ivuxolimab in advanced cancers. Study overall: Aged about 23 to 80 with a mean of about 60 years, they were approximately 80% male.

The data were produced by immunoSEQ multiplex PCR, yet TCRdb's version contains in-frame clones alone and is incomplete. The sample includes 100,000 or so clones, just over 85% seen only once; the top ten take about 1.9%. For this clone: Its antigen is as yet unknown.

Study-level findings and limits: Clonal expansion among partial responders at 0.1-3.0 mg/kg ranked near the lowest. Among some nonresponders, normalized T-cell clonal expansion was also low.

CDR3 size: 14 residues. Germline CDR1 and CDR2: LNHDA and SQIVND (reference sequence). V was cut by 1 base and J by 1 base, with 7 bases left in between. The material was CD4+ or CD8+ T cells sorted from blood, obtained in a trial of the OX40 agonist ivuxolimab. The V and J genes are TRBV19 and TRBJ1-1; D call uncertain. The clonotype was recovered from an adult with an advanced solid tumor such as melanoma, head and neck, liver or kidney cancer. This chain's CDR3 is CASSIGPRNTEAFF. Written as DNA, the CDR3 is TGTGCCAGTAGTATAGGTCCACGGAACACTGAAGCTTTCTTT.